The entry below describes one T cell receptor (beta chain). Deep was the level at which the assay was run. The data were produced by immunoSEQ multiplex PCR, yet TCRdb's version contains in-frame clones alone and is incomplete. The repertoire holds some 470,000 clones, with less than 80% as singletons. These data come from a study of shared clonotypes between healthy human individuals. V lost 4 bases and J lost 6, with 17 bases in between. The CDR3 is made up of 14 amino acids. Germline lookup yields CDR1 SGHNT and CDR2 YYREEE (reference sequence). This receptor was obtained from a woman aged 40 to 55 in good health. Some clones in this sample may be carry-over from other donors' samples. V and J are TRBV5-4 and TRBJ2-7; D is perhaps TRBD2 (5 bases). Sequenced input: PBMCs. CDR3: CASSRGFLNSEQYF. CDR3 bases: TGTGCCAGCAGCCGAGGGTTCCTGAATTCCGAGCAGTACTTC.